This T cell receptor beta chain was sequenced in a study of T cell responses to AZD1222 COVID-19 vaccine. V lost 6 bases, J lost 0 bases, and 15 bases lay in between. Germline values: CDR1 LNHDA, CDR2 SQIVND (reference sequence). This CDR3 is 16 amino acids long. Study results and caveats: Compared with day 0, the breadth and depth of the Spike-specific TCR repertoire rose significantly after two doses of AZD1222. Donors were largely white British and mainly female; clonal diversity was possibly underestimated. Baseline serology detected seropositivity in only six AZD1222 recipients.

In the case of this clone: Its matching antigen is unknown.

TCRdb keeps only in-frame clones here, not all; method: immunoSEQ multiplex PCR. The sample lists 150,000 to 200,000 clones, roughly 88% occurring once. Second-dose timings of about 4 or about 12 weeks were pooled. V and J are TRBV19 and TRBJ1-3; D gene unclear. This TCR was sampled from an adult who received the AZD1222 COVID-19 vaccine. The sample was peripheral blood, taken 28 days after the second AZD1222 dose. The CDR3 nucleotides are TGTGCCAGTAGCCCCGTCGGACGGAACTCTGGAAACACCATATATTTT. Its translation is CASSPVGRNSGNTIYF.